The TCR beta chain described here comes from a study of identical twins. In its sample, this clonotype was seen many times. CDR1 and CDR2 (germline): MNHEY, SVGAGI. This CDR3 comprises 14 residues. V lost 1 base and J lost 2, with 9 bases in between. A universal primer site was created by template switching, with the cDNA bearing unique molecular identifiers. TCRdb reprocessed the 5' RACE reads via MiXCR and lists one record per CDR3 protein. The data hold a few hundred thousand distinct CDR3 sequences, with more than 9% observed a single time. The data were also submitted as part of a second study, on yellow fever vaccine responses in identical twins.

Sequencing was carried out using PBMCs. The receptor's source is a woman aged 18 to 35 in good health. The rearrangement uses TRBV6-5 and TRBJ2-7; D is possibly TRBD2 (5 bases). The CDR3 DNA reads TGTGCCAGCAGTTACTTTGGGGAGACCTACGAGCAGTACTTC. It specifies CASSYFGETYEQYF.